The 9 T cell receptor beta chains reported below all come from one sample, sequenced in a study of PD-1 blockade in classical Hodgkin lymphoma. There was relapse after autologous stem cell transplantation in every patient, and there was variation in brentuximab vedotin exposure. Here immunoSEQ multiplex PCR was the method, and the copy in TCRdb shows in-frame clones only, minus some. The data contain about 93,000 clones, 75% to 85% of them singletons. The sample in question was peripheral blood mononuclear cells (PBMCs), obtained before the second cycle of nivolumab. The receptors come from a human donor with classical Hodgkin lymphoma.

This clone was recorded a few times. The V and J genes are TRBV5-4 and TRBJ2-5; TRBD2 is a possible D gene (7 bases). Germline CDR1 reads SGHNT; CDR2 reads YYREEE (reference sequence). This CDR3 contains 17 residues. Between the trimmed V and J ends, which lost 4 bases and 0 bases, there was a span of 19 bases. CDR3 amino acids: CASSTNTGGPDQETQYF. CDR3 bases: TGTGCCAGCAGCACTAACACGGGGGGCCCGGACCAAGAGACCCAGTACTTC. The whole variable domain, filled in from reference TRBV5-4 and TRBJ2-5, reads ETGVTQSPTHLIKTRGQQVTLRCSSQSGHNTVSWYQQALGQGPQFIFQYYREEENGRGNFPPRFSGLQFPNYSSELNVNALELDDSALYLCASSTNTGGPDQETQYFGPGTRLLVL.

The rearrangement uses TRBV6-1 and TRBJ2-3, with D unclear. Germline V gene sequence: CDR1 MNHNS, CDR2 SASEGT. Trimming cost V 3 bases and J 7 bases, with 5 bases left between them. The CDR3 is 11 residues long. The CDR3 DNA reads TGTGCCAGCAGTGAGCCAAATACGCAGTATTTT. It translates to CASSEPNTQYF.

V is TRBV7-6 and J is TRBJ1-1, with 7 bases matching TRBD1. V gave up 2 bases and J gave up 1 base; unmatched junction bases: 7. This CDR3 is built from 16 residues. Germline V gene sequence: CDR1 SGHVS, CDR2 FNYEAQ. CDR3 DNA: TGTGCCAGCAGCTTACAGAGCCAGGGGGGGAACACTGAAGCTTTCTTT. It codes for CASSLQSQGGNTEAFF.

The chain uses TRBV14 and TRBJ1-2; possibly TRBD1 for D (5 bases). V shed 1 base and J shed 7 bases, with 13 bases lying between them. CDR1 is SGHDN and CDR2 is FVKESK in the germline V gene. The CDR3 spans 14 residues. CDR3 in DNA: TGTGCCAGCAGCCAAGGCGGGGGTTCGGTTGGCTACACCTTC. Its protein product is CASSQGGGSVGYTF.

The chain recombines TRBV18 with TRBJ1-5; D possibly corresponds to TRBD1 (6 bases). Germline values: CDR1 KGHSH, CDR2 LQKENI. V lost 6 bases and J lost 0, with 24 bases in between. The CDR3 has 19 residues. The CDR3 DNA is TGTGCCAGCTCGCCAGTCCAGGGGAACGGGGGATATAGCAATCAGCCCCAGCATTTT. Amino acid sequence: CASSPVQGNGGYSNQPQHF.

The CDR3 is CASTPGITNYGYTF. The CDR3 DNA reads as TGTGCCTCGACGCCAGGGATTACTAACTATGGCTACACCTTC. The chain has TRBV30 and TRBJ1-2, with D possibly being TRBD1 (5 bases). V was cut by 7 bases and J by 0 bases, with 15 bases left in between. The CDR3 consists of 14 residues. Germline assignment: CDR1 GTSNPN and CDR2 SVGIG (reference sequence).

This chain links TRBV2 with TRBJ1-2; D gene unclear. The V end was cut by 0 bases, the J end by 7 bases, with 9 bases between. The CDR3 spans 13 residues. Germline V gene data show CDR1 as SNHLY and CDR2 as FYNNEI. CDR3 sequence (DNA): TGTGCCAGCAGTGAAGCGCTTGGGGTTGGCTACACCTTC. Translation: CASSEALGVGYTF.

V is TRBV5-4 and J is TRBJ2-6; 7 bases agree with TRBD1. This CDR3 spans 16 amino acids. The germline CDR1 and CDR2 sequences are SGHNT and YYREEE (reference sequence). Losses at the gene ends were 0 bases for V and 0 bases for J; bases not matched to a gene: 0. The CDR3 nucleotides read TGTGCCAGCAGCTTGGGGGACAGCTCTGGGGCCAACGTCCTGACTTTC. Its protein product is CASSLGDSSGANVLTF.

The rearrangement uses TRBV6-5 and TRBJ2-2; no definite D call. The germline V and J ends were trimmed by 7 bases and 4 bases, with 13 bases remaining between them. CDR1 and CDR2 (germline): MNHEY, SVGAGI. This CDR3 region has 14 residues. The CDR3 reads CASNWQRSTGELFF. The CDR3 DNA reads TGTGCCAGCAATTGGCAACGAAGCACCGGGGAGCTGTTTTTT.